These 31 T cell receptor beta chains share one sample of origin, sequenced in a study of control samples from healthy donors and cancer patients. Clones were read by immunoSEQ multiplex PCR, and TCRdb kept only the in-frame ones, dropping some. In all, the sample yields some 190,000 clones. The sample consisted of blood. Receptor source: a young woman in good health.

This chain connects TRBV9 to TRBJ2-1; D may be TRBD1 or TRBD2 (6 bases each). Between the trimmed V and J ends, which lost 2 bases and 1 base, there was a span of 13 bases. The germline gives CDR1 SGDLS, CDR2 YYNGEE. The CDR3 is 16 residues long. This CDR3 reads CASSVRGARSYNEQFF. The CDR3 DNA follows: TGTGCCAGCAGCGTGAGGGGGGCTCGGTCCTACAATGAGCAGTTCTTC.

The gene calls are TRBV7-2 and TRBJ2-4, with D possibly TRBD1 on 5 matching bases. Germline assignment: CDR1 SGHTA and CDR2 FQGNSA. The V and J ends lost 0 bases and 0 bases respectively, with 18 bases between them. The CDR3 covers 19 residues. The CDR3 bases are TGTGCCAGCAGCTTAGCAGAAGGGCAGGGAAGACTAGCCAAAAACATTCAGTACTTC. Translated, it gives CASSLAEGQGRLAKNIQYF.

The genes are TRBV19 and TRBJ2-7; no clear D. With 7 bases removed from V and 2 bases from J, the gap between germline ends came to 12 bases. The CDR3 extends over 13 amino acids. CDR1 and CDR2 (germline): LNHDA, SQIVND (reference sequence). This CDR3 is CASKRIGTYEQYF. CDR3 sequence (DNA): TGTGCCAGTAAACGTATTGGGACCTACGAGCAGTACTTC.

V and J are TRBV6-5 and TRBJ1-2, with D uncertain. The CDR3 is made up of 15 amino acids. Germline assignment: CDR1 MNHEY and CDR2 SVGAGI. Trimming removed 6 bases at V and 4 bases at J, with 18 bases between. Here the CDR3 reads CASSPDHFLGYGYTF. The DNA of the CDR3 is TGTGCCAGCAGCCCCGACCACTTTCTGGGCTATGGCTACACCTTC.

The gene calls are TRBV28 and TRBJ1-4; the D gene is possibly TRBD1 (5 bases). The CDR3 runs to 17 residues. V lost 6 bases and J 4 bases, leaving 21 bases between the germline ends. Looked up from germline, CDR1 is MDHEN and CDR2 is SYDVKM. DNA for the CDR3: TGTGCCAGCAGACCTCTCGGTGAAGGGGCCCATAATGAAAAACTGTTTTTT. It encodes CASRPLGEGAHNEKLFF.

This chain connects TRBV3-1 (or the pseudogene TRBV3-2) to TRBJ2-1, with TRBD2 matching over 12 bases. Trimming removed 10 bases from V and 9 bases from J; junction bases left unmatched: 7. From germline, CDR1 is LGHDT and CDR2 YNNKEL (reference sequence). This CDR3 is 13 amino acids long. The CDR3 nucleotides are TGTGCCACGACTAGCGGGGGTGCAGGTGAGCAGTTCTTC. Protein: CATTSGGAGEQFF.

The V gene is TRBV5-1, the J gene TRBJ2-2; 7 positions agree with TRBD1. Germline values: CDR1 SGHRS, CDR2 YFSETQ. V lost 4 bases, J lost 6 bases, and 15 bases stayed unmatched. The CDR3 is 17 residues long. The CDR3 nucleotides are TGCGCCAGCAGCCCCCCACGACAGGGTGCTTTATCCGGGGAGCTGTTTTTT. Its protein product is CASSPPRQGALSGELFF.

V is TRBV6-4 and J is TRBJ1-1; D might be TRBD1 (5 bases). The CDR3 is 13 amino acids. The ends were cut back, 6 bases at V and 9 bases at J, with 17 bases in the middle. The germline V gene has CDR1 MRHNA and CDR2 SNTAGT. CDR3 residues: CASSPGVGAKAFF. CDR3 DNA: TGTGCCAGCAGCCCTGGAGTAGGGGCTAAAGCTTTCTTT.

The chain recombines TRBV7-9 with TRBJ1-1; D is undetermined. Trimming left V 1 base short and J 0 bases short, with 9 bases between. Germline-derived CDR1 and CDR2 are SEHNR and FQNEAQ (reference sequence). The CDR3 loop spans 15 amino acids. CDR3 bases: TGTGCCAGCAGCTTAGGGAATGGGGTGAACACTGAAGCTTTCTTT. Amino acid sequence: CASSLGNGVNTEAFF.

This chain connects TRBV28 to TRBJ2-7, with TRBD2 matching 7 bases. The germline V gene encodes CDR1 MDHEN and CDR2 SYDVKM. CDR3 size: 14 residues. The junction had 7 bases not matched to a gene; V was cut back by 6 bases and J by 2 bases. The CDR3 region is CASSPGGMTYEQYF. CDR3 DNA sequence: TGTGCCAGCAGCCCCGGGGGGATGACCTACGAGCAGTACTTC.

The chain combines TRBV2 with TRBJ1-5, with D maybe TRBD1 (5 bases). The CDR3 length is 15 residues. Deletions cut 5 bases from V and 1 base from J, with 12 bases between. Germline CDR1 reads SNHLY; CDR2 reads FYNNEI. CDR3 sequence (DNA): TGTGCCAGCAGTTCCAGGGAAAGGAGCAATCAGCCCCAGCATTTT. This sequence encodes CASSSRERSNQPQHF.

V gene TRBV6-2 or TRBV6-3 combines with J gene TRBJ2-2; the D gene is possibly TRBD1 (6 bases). CDR3 size: 17 residues. V gave up 6 bases and J gave up 2 bases, with 19 bases separating them. Germline CDR1 and CDR2: MNHEY and SVGEGT. For the CDR3, the DNA is TGTGCCAGCAGCGCTTTCCTGGGACACCCTAACACCGGGGAGCTGTTTTTT. Its protein is CASSAFLGHPNTGELFF.

This rearrangement joins TRBV7-3 to TRBJ1-1; D is unclear. The V gene's germline CDR1 is SGHTA and CDR2 FQGTGA. The ends were cut back, 4 bases at V and 0 bases at J, with 9 bases in the middle. The CDR3 is 14 residues long. As DNA, the CDR3 is TGTGCCAGCAGCTCCGGACTGGTGAACACTGAAGCTTTCTTT. Amino acid sequence: CASSSGLVNTEAFF.

This sequence joins TRBV27 and TRBJ1-1, with D unresolved. The CDR3 is made up of 13 amino acids. V lost 7 bases and J lost 1, with 10 bases in between. Germline V CDR1 and CDR2: MNHEY, SMNVEV (reference sequence). The CDR3 loop reads CASTWTKNTEAFF. Here the CDR3 DNA reads TGTGCCAGCACCTGGACCAAGAACACTGAAGCTTTCTTT.

CDR3 DNA: TGTGCCAGTAGTATTTGGGTAAACGCTGAAGCTTTCTTT. Its protein product is CASSIWVNAEAFF. The chain carries TRBV19 and TRBJ1-1; D gene ambiguous. The CDR3 is 13 amino acids. Trimming stripped 3 bases from V and 6 bases from J, with 11 bases between. The germline V gene encodes CDR1 LNHDA and CDR2 SQIVND (reference sequence).

Note on this clone: Mismatch with germline at one junction end may stem from a read error. This sequence joins TRBV12-3 or TRBV12-4 and TRBJ1-5; no firm D call. CDR3 size: 13 residues. This chain's CDR3 is CASSLGLNQPQHF. The CDR3 region has the DNA TGTGCCAGCAGTTTAGGCCTTAATCAACCCCAGCATTTT.

The chain is built from TRBV4-1 and TRBJ2-1; TRBD2 agrees at 9 bases. Looked up from germline, CDR1 is MGHRA and CDR2 is YSYEKL. V was clipped by 4 bases and J by 0 bases; unmatched bases: 16. The CDR3 has 20 residues. CDR3 amino acids: CASSLSIAGAPRSSYNEQFF. In DNA, the CDR3 is TGCGCCAGCAGCCTATCCATAGCGGGGGCGCCGCGGAGCTCCTACAATGAGCAGTTCTTC.

The chain recombines TRBV7-3 with TRBJ2-3, with a possible D match to TRBD1 (5 bases). The germline V gene encodes CDR1 SGHTA and CDR2 FQGTGA. CDR3 length: 12 residues. Trimming left V 3 bases short and J 8 bases short, with 9 bases between. CDR3 bases: TGTGCCAGCAGCTTGGACACCTCTACGCAGTATTTT. It yields the protein CASSLDTSTQYF.

The rearrangement joins TRBV30 to TRBJ1-5; TRBD1 aligns across 8 bases. Trimming took 5 bases from V and 9 from J; bases not matched to a gene: 6. The CDR3 has 12 residues. Per the germline V gene, CDR1 is GTSNPN and CDR2 is SVGIG (reference sequence). CDR3 in DNA: TGTGCCTGGGGAGACAGGGGCCGGCCCCAGCATTTT. Its translation: CAWGDRGRPQHF.

The chain links TRBV28 to TRBJ1-3; 8 bases align to TRBD1. V shed 3 bases, J shed 0 bases, and the junction held 1 base outside the gene matches. Germline CDR1 and CDR2: MDHEN and SYDVKM. There are 15 residues in the CDR3. CDR3 nucleotides: TGTGCCAGCAGTTTCGGACAGGGCTCTGGAAACACCATATATTTT. This codes for CASSFGQGSGNTIYF.

The chain recombines TRBV27 with TRBJ1-2; D might be TRBD1 (5 bases). The CDR3 length is 15 residues. V was shortened by 4 bases and J by 3 bases, with 15 bases between the two germline ends. The germline V gene has CDR1 MNHEY and CDR2 SMNVEV (reference sequence). The CDR3 DNA reads TGTGCCAGCAGTTCTCCGGGACTGTGGGACTATGGCTACACCTTC. The encoded protein is CASSSPGLWDYGYTF.

This rearrangement joins TRBV24-1 to TRBJ1-1; D uncertain. CDR1 KGHDR and CDR2 SFDVKD come from the germline V gene. This CDR3 is 12 amino acids long. Trimming took off 5 bases at V and 0 bases at J, with 3 bases between the two ends. The CDR3 DNA sequence: TGTGCCACCAGTGGGATGAACACTGAAGCTTTCTTT. Translation: CATSGMNTEAFF.

The chain is built from TRBV5-1 and TRBJ1-3, with D tentatively TRBD1 (5 bases). This CDR3 is built from 16 residues. Germline lookup yields CDR1 SGHRS and CDR2 YFSETQ. Between the trimmed V and J ends, which lost 0 bases and 0 bases, there was a span of 10 bases. The CDR3 region is CASSLGGGISGNTIYF. In DNA, the CDR3 is TGCGCCAGCAGCTTGGGGGGCGGAATCTCTGGAAACACCATATATTTT.

The chain is built from TRBV10-3 and TRBJ1-2; 7 bases fit TRBD1. Germline values: CDR1 ENHRY, CDR2 SYGVKD. There are 14 residues in the CDR3. With 3 bases clipped from V and 5 bases from J, the junction kept 6 bases outside the gene matches. CDR3 nucleotides: TGTGCCATCAGTGAAGGGGAGGGGGCATATGGCTACACCTTC. Translation: CAISEGEGAYGYTF.

The V gene is TRBV25-1, the J gene TRBJ1-1; D unresolved. Looked up from germline, CDR1 is MGHDK and CDR2 is SYGVNS. Trimming removed 3 bases from V and 5 bases from J, with 16 bases in between. CDR3 length equals 15 residues. The CDR3 DNA is TGTGCCAGCAGTGATCTTGTTGGGCTGGGGACTGAAGCTTTCTTT. Encoded protein: CASSDLVGLGTEAFF.

The gene calls are TRBV28 and TRBJ1-1; weak D call: TRBD1 (6 bases). The CDR3 runs to 14 residues. Trimming took off 6 bases at V and 1 base at J, with 12 bases between the two ends. Per the germline V gene, CDR1 is MDHEN and CDR2 is SYDVKM. The CDR3 here is CASRQGGGNTEAFF. The CDR3 region has the DNA TGTGCCAGCAGACAGGGAGGAGGGAACACTGAAGCTTTCTTT.

The gene calls are TRBV29-1 and TRBJ1-1; 8 nucleotides agree with TRBD1. Germline V gives CDR1 SQVTM, CDR2 ANQGSEA. The CDR3 contains 15 residues. With 1 base clipped from V and 1 base from J, the junction kept 5 bases outside the gene matches. The CDR3 bases are TGCAGCGTTGAAGGGCAGGGGGCGAGGAACACTGAAGCTTTCTTT. Translating it yields CSVEGQGARNTEAFF.

This sequence joins TRBV18 and TRBJ1-1; 9 bases align to TRBD1. V lost 8 bases and J lost 1; bases outside the gene matches: 8. The CDR3 covers 15 residues. Germline-derived CDR1 and CDR2 are KGHSH and LQKENI. DNA of the CDR3: TGTGCCAGCCGGGACAGGGTGTTGGGGAACACTGAAGCTTTCTTT. It yields the protein CASRDRVLGNTEAFF.

The V call is TRBV19, the J call TRBJ2-7, with no clear D. The CDR3 extends over 13 amino acids. Germline loops: CDR1 LNHDA, CDR2 SQIVND (reference sequence). The V end was cut by 3 bases, the J end by 6 bases, with 12 bases between. CDR3 nucleotide sequence: TGTGCCAGTAGTATTATAAAAGGGCGCGAGCAGTACTTC. This codes for CASSIIKGREQYF. Full variable domain (remainder filled in from reference TRBV19 and TRBJ2-7): DGGITQSPKYLFRKEGQNVTLSCEQNLNHDAMYWYRQDPGQGLRLIYYSQIVNDFQKGDIAEGYSVSREKKESFPLTVTSAQKNPTAFYLCASSIIKGREQYFGPGTRLTVT.

CDR3 sequence reads: CASSDPPRGKKEQFF. The CDR3 DNA follows: TGTGCCAGCAGTGATCCTCCCCGGGGCAAAAAGGAGCAGTTCTTC. This chain links TRBV6-1 with TRBJ2-1; D tentatively reads TRBD1 or TRBD2 (5 bases each). There are 15 residues in the CDR3. CDR1 and CDR2 (germline): MNHNS, SASEGT. The V and J ends lost 3 bases and 10 bases respectively, with 19 bases between them.

This chain connects TRBV28 to TRBJ1-5; TRBD1 matches 11 bases. Germline CDR1 and CDR2: MDHEN and SYDVKM. The CDR3 is made up of 20 amino acids. Trimming took 7 bases from V and 7 from J; bases not matched to a gene: 24. The CDR3 region is CASTNPLGGQGVPRLQPQHF. For the CDR3, the DNA is TGTGCCAGCACCAACCCACTGGGGGGACAGGGGGTACCACGGTTGCAGCCCCAGCATTTT.